This T cell receptor beta chain was identified during a study of T cells in Graves' hyperthyroidism and ophthalmopathy. The hyperthyroidism was newly diagnosed and had lasted under 2 months; the patients were aged 18 to 65. The V and J ends lost 3 bases and 2 bases respectively, with 14 bases between them. The CDR3 sequence is 16 residues long. This clonotype was picked up a small number of times. RNA transcripts served as the template for amplifying TCR beta CDR3 regions. Researchers ran a first-round RT-PCR on the TCR CDR3 using the HTBI primer set. Using its own MiXCR run on the multiplex PCR reads, TCRdb lists one record per CDR3 protein. The sample lists about 740,000 distinct CDR3 sequences, about 14% occurring once.

The sample taken for sequencing was blood. The TCR originated in a woman younger than 30 with Graves' hyperthyroidism. The chain recombines TRBV12-3 or TRBV12-4 with TRBJ1-3; D gene unclear. CDR3 in amino acids: CASSFLVGRTGNTIYF. The CDR3 coding sequence is TGTGCCAGCAGTTTCCTTGTGGGGAGGACTGGAAACACCATATATTTT.